This record covers a single T cell receptor (beta chain). Its antigen remains unknown. Treatment in this sample: roughly 18 received Ad26.COV2.S at low or high dose, single or two shots; roughly five received placebo; per-sample allocation not given. Repertoires come from day 63 after the first vaccine or placebo injection. This sample stems from a study of Ad26.COV2.S vaccination and SARS-CoV-2 variants. Study-wide results and caveats: Reported post-vaccination CD8+ and CD4+ T cell responses to spike showed substantial breadth.

Generated by immunoSEQ multiplex PCR, the TCRdb table keeps only in-frame clones and is missing some. Seen here are fewer than 500,000 clones, about 88% observed once, and the top ten hold about 2.7%. V dropped 0 bases and J dropped 2; count of bases not matched to a gene: 2. Germline CDR1 is SGHNT and CDR2 is YYREEE (reference sequence). The CDR3 sequence is 15 residues long. This clonotype was obtained from a person between 18 and 65 years old who received the Ad26.COV2.S COVID-19 vaccine or a placebo. The chain combines TRBV5-4 with TRBJ1-2; 9 bases fit TRBD1. Sequencing was performed on peripheral blood, taken in a trial of Ad26.COV2.S vaccine versus placebo. The CDR3 DNA reads as TGTGCCAGCAGCTTGGGAGGGACAGGGAACTATGGCTACACCTTC. It encodes CASSLGGTGNYGYTF.